A selection of T cell receptor beta chains follows, all from one sample in a study of cytomegalovirus exposure and HLA in healthy donors. The method was immunoSEQ multiplex PCR; TCRdb's version includes in-frame clones alone and lacks a portion of them. There are just over 150,000 clones in the sample; roughly 80% occur only once, and 1.5% to 2% lies in the top ten. Sequences were obtained from PBMCs. The source of these receptors is a man aged 18 to 29 in good health and CMV-seronegative. Both conserved end residues are part of each CDR3.

J gene | V gene | CDR3 protein
TRBJ1-2 | TRBV6-5 | CASRKTAGDYGYTF
TRBJ2-3 | TRBV4-1 | CASSQGGWGGSTDTQYF
TRBJ1-5 | TRBV5-6 | CASSLLTGGNQPQHF
TRBJ2-7 | TRBV5-4 | CASSLVGGGVNEQYF
TRBJ2-7 | TRBV4-1 | CASSQGFLGATYEQYF
TRBJ1-2 | TRBV4-1 | CASSQDPSGQGNYGYTF
TRBJ2-1 | TRBV7-9 | CASSYGSASGYNEQFF
TRBJ1-1 | TRBV29-1 | CSVLRDSDPEAFF
TRBJ2-3 | TRBV2 | CASIKRPQAGLSTDTQYF
TRBJ2-7 | TRBV27 | CASSFGGGYEQYF
TRBJ2-7 | TRBV27 | CASRDNLGPLDEQYF
TRBJ2-1 | TRBV9 | CASSVGTGGYDEQFF
TRBJ2-1 | TRBV14 | CASSQEWSSYNEQFF
TRBJ2-7 | TRBV15 | CATSRDVAGYEQYF
TRBJ1-1 | TRBV6-5 | CASTPMRAAEAFF
TRBJ1-6 | TRBV30 | CAWSASPTVNSPLHF
TRBJ2-3 | TRBV10-3 | CASRGLAGTDTQYF
TRBJ2-2 | TRBV7-3 | CASSLGPGVASGELFF
NA | TRBV4-1 | CASSHIRASGESYEQYF
TRBJ2-4 | TRBV7-8 | CASSQSRDRSLAKNIQYF
TRBJ1-5 | TRBV4-1 | CASSQVSLGDQPQHF
TRBJ2-7 | TRBV5-1 | CASSLFRGGEQYF
TRBJ1-2 | TRBV29-1 | CSVTGQGSNYGYTF
TRBJ1-2 | TRBV30 | CAFTAGANYGYTF
TRBJ2-5 | TRBV5-1 | CASSLPGETQYF
TRBJ1-6 | TRBV5-1 | CASSLDRQENGSPLHF
TRBJ2-2 | TRBV28 | CASRVLPFQSVTGELFF
TRBJ2-3 | TRBV9 | CASSVDRGAPTDTQYF
TRBJ2-5 | TRBV5-6 | CASTYRGTRFEETQYF
TRBJ2-1 | TRBV4-3 | CASSQGHGTHNEQFF
TRBJ1-2 | TRBV12-5 | CASGLVPLVDRYGYTF
TRBJ2-3 | TRBV7-7 | CASAQAGVDTQYF
TRBJ2-7 | TRBV4-3 | CASSQDLAGSVYEQYF
TRBJ2-7 | TRBV2 | CASSEAEILAGGGEQYF
TRBJ2-5 | TRBV5-6 | CASSWRGGGETQYF
TRBJ1-1 | TRBV10-3 | CAISESRGQTEAFF
TRBJ2-1 | TRBV13 | CASSWTSGTYNEQFF
TRBJ1-1 | TRBV28 | CASIRLSGGMNTEAFF
TRBJ2-1 | TRBV5-4 | CASSSEGGSYNEQFF
TRBJ2-7 | TRBV7-2 | CASSFTGSSYEQYF
TRBJ2-2 | TRBV7-9 | CASSLYTGELFF
NA | TRBV5-1 | CASSLSTSGTYEQYF
TRBJ2-7 | TRBV10-2 | CASTVTRTSYEQYF
TRBJ2-5 | TRBV7-9 | CASSNRDGETQYF
TRBJ2-7 | TRBV2 | CALGGSSYEQYF
TRBJ2-1 | TRBV7-8 | CASNKQGMEYNEQFF
TRBJ2-3 | TRBV2 | CASSEFRVDPDTQYF
TRBJ2-7 | TRBV30 | CAWSPGTGVVEQYF
TRBJ1-1 | TRBV5-4 | CASSTARWVGRGPGDTEAFF
TRBJ2-1 | TRBV7-6 | CASSLAGQTNNEQFF
TRBJ2-5 | TRBV28 | CASSYTGTQYF
TRBJ1-1 | TRBV4-1 | CASSQDRGAEAFF
TRBJ2-7 | TRBV4-3 | CASSQEWTSGDEQYF
TRBJ2-7 | TRBV25-1 | CASSDPSQDRYRYEQYF
TRBJ2-5 | TRBV27 | CASSLREPGQGGETQYF
NA | TRBV4-3 | CASSQGAARGPFPYEQYF
TRBJ1-2 | TRBV2 | CASSVTAQGNYGYTF